A single sample gave rise to the 15 T cell receptor beta chains below, sequenced in a study of cytomegalovirus exposure and HLA in healthy donors. It was with 60 Vbeta and 13 Jbeta primers that the PCR ran. Measured with immunoSEQ multiplex PCR; TCRdb has only the in-frame clones, and not every one. The table includes 150,000 to 180,000 clones, approximately 80% detected once. Sequencing was done on a sample of PBMCs. The source of these receptors is a woman aged 35 to 49 in good health and CMV-seronegative.

V is TRBV19 and J is TRBJ2-1; a weak D match, TRBD2 (6 bases). This CDR3 comprises 13 residues. V was pared by 0 bases and J by 14 bases, with 14 bases between. Germline V lookup: CDR1 LNHDA, CDR2 SQIVND (reference sequence). The CDR3 sequence is CASSIERGRGKFF. DNA for the CDR3: TGTGCCAGTAGTATAGAGCGGGGTCGGGGGAAGTTCTTC.

The chain has TRBV28 and TRBJ2-1; 8 nucleotides align to TRBD1. The junction had 2 bases not matched to a gene; V was cut back by 4 bases and J by 6 bases. Germline-derived CDR1 and CDR2 are MDHEN and SYDVKM. This CDR3 comprises 13 residues. DNA for the CDR3: TGTGCCAGCAGTTCACAGGGGGGCAATGAGCAGTTCTTC. This codes for CASSSQGGNEQFF.

V is TRBV19 and J is TRBJ2-3; TRBD1 aligns across 7 bases. The trim removed 9 bases at V and 1 base at J, leaving 10 bases unmatched. Germline loops: CDR1 LNHDA, CDR2 SQIVND (reference sequence). The CDR3 is 15 amino acids. The CDR3 protein is CASRGTAGRTDTQYF. CDR3 sequence (DNA): TGTGCCAGCAGGGGGACAGCCGGACGCACAGATACGCAGTATTTT.

In nucleotides, the CDR3 is TGTGCCAGCAGCTTGGAGACACATTACGAGCAGTACTTC. This gives the protein CASSLETHYEQYF. The V and J genes are TRBV5-5 and TRBJ2-7; D gene unclear. Germline V gene sequence: CDR1 SGHKS, CDR2 YYEKEE (reference sequence). This CDR3 spans 13 amino acids. V gave up 0 bases and J gave up 4 bases, with 8 bases separating them.

The rearrangement joins TRBV28 to TRBJ1-1; a weak D match, TRBD1 (5 bases). Germline values: CDR1 MDHEN, CDR2 SYDVKM. CDR3 length: 12 amino acids. The V gene lost 8 bases and the J gene lost 1 base, with 8 bases spanning the gap. The CDR3 protein is CASQTGNTEAFF. DNA of the CDR3: TGTGCCAGCCAAACAGGGAACACTGAAGCTTTCTTT.

The gene calls are TRBV6-5 and TRBJ1-1; TRBD1 might be the D (6 bases). The V gene's germline CDR1 is MNHEY and CDR2 SVGAGI. The V and J ends lost 2 bases and 10 bases respectively, with 14 bases between them. The CDR3 extends over 13 amino acids. The CDR3 loop is CASSYADSGRAFF. In DNA, the CDR3 is TGTGCCAGCAGTTACGCGGACAGCGGAAGAGCTTTCTTT.

This clone has only one observation. J is TRBJ2-7 and V is TRBV6-1, with 13 bases aligning to TRBD2. Germline V CDR1 and CDR2: MNHNS, SASEGT. The CDR3 extends over 15 amino acids. After removal of 6 bases from V and 4 bases from J, the junction contained 6 bases not matched to a gene. The CDR3 coding sequence is TGTGCCAGCAGCGCCGGGACTAGCGGGATTTACGAGCAGTACTTC. It encodes CASSAGTSGIYEQYF.

The rearrangement links TRBV10-1 to TRBJ1-1; D ambiguous. The V gene's germline CDR1 is WNHNN and CDR2 SYGVQD (reference sequence). The V gene lost 4 bases and the J gene lost 0 bases, with 12 bases spanning the gap. CDR3 length equals 15 residues. CDR3 loop: CASSVGDAMNTEAFF. The CDR3 DNA is TGCGCCAGCAGTGTTGGAGATGCGATGAACACTGAAGCTTTCTTT.

The chain couples TRBV2 to TRBJ2-1; perhaps TRBD2 as D (7 bases). Between the trimmed V and J ends, which lost 7 bases and 3 bases, there was a span of 16 bases. The CDR3 consists of 15 residues. Germline V lookup: CDR1 SNHLY, CDR2 FYNNEI. This chain's CDR3 is CASNKQGGGYNEQFF. The CDR3 DNA reads TGTGCCAGCAATAAACAGGGAGGGGGCTACAATGAGCAGTTCTTC.

This clone was seen only a few times. Here the CDR3 DNA reads TGTGCCAGCAGTGCGCGGACAGACACCTACAATGAGCAGTTCTTC. It yields the protein CASSARTDTYNEQFF. The gene calls are TRBV6-1 and TRBJ2-1, with a possible D match to TRBD1 (6 bases). Germline lookup yields CDR1 MNHNS and CDR2 SASEGT. This CDR3 has 15 residues. Between the trimmed V and J ends, which lost 4 bases and 2 bases, there was a span of 12 bases.

The chain couples TRBV6-5 to TRBJ1-1; weak D call: TRBD1 (6 bases). Per germline, CDR1 MNHEY and CDR2 SVGAGI. The CDR3 has 15 amino acids. Trimming removed 0 bases from V and 7 bases from J, with 15 bases in between. The CDR3 sequence: CASSYSQGEGFEAFF. The CDR3 DNA reads TGTGCCAGCAGTTACTCACAGGGTGAGGGGTTTGAAGCTTTCTTT.

The chain joins TRBV2 to TRBJ1-5; the match to TRBD1 covers 7 bases. V was pared by 7 bases and J by 8 bases, with 8 bases of the junction left unmatched. CDR3 size: 13 residues. Germline V gene lookup returns CDR1 SNHLY and CDR2 FYNNEI. CDR3 protein: CASKPTGLEPQHF. The CDR3, as DNA: TGTGCCAGCAAACCGACAGGGCTGGAGCCCCAGCATTTT.

The count of this clone is one. The chain recombines TRBV5-5 with TRBJ1-4, with 7 bases identical to TRBD1. The V segment lost 6 bases and the J segment 4 bases; nucleotides outside the gene matches: 6. The CDR3 sequence is 14 residues long. Germline loops: CDR1 SGHKS, CDR2 YYEKEE (reference sequence). The CDR3 protein is CASNNRGVNEKLFF. In DNA form, the CDR3 reads TGTGCCAGCAACAACAGGGGCGTTAATGAAAAACTGTTTTTT.

V and J are TRBV6-5 and TRBJ1-1; D might be TRBD1 (5 bases). Germline CDR1 and CDR2: MNHEY and SVGAGI. This CDR3 contains 14 residues. With 5 bases removed from V and 2 bases from J, the gap between germline ends came to 12 bases. For the CDR3, the DNA is TGTGCCAGCAGTGGCCGGGGGTCTAACACTGAAGCTTTCTTT. Translated: CASSGRGSNTEAFF.

CDR3 sequence: CASSAGQGLYNEQFF. The CDR3 DNA reads as TGTGCCAGCAGCGCGGGACAGGGTCTCTACAATGAGCAGTTCTTC. The chain recombines TRBV7-6 with TRBJ2-1; TRBD1 matches at 9 bases. After removal of 5 bases from V and 3 bases from J, the junction contained 5 bases not matched to a gene. The CDR3 runs 15 residues. In germline, CDR1 is SGHVS, CDR2 FNYEAQ.